The sequence of this TCR beta chain was determined in a study of regulatory T cells in long-lasting Graves disease. Time point of the sample: newly diagnosed GD, antithyroid drugs for less than 3 months. RNA isolated from PBMCs was used to make the TCR library. Criteria from the American Thyroid Association guidelines were applied to diagnose Graves' disease. Findings and limits, study-wide: Persistent patients shared more public clonotypes (around 3,000) than new patients (more than 900). A reduction in accuracy may have resulted from the small sample size.

This clonotype turned up a few times. No antigen is known for it. Researchers made TCR beta libraries by using iRepertoire HTBI primers and running Arm-PCR on CDR3 regions. TCRdb analysed the multiplex PCR reads with MiXCR anew, one entry per CDR3 protein. The data hold 420,000 or so distinct CDR3 sequences, with about a sixth observed a single time. This CDR3 region has 16 residues. CDR1 LGHDT and CDR2 YNNKEL come from the germline V gene (reference sequence). With 6 bases clipped from V and 0 bases from J, the junction kept 8 bases outside the gene matches. The data were also submitted as part of a second study, on T cells in Graves' hyperthyroidism and ophthalmopathy.

This specimen consisted of peripheral blood mononuclear cells (PBMCs), obtained at new diagnosis, from a patient treated with antithyroid drugs. V and J are TRBV3-1 and TRBJ1-2; TRBD1 matches 9 bases. The receptor's source is a young woman with Graves disease. CDR3 sequence reads: CASSRNRGRTNYGYTF. Written as DNA, the CDR3 is TGTGCCAGCAGTCGAAACAGGGGGCGCACTAACTATGGCTACACCTTC.